The clone carrying this T cell receptor beta chain was counted a few times. The CDR3 is 15 amino acids. Germline V gene lookup returns CDR1 MDHEN and CDR2 SYDVKM. V lost 11 bases to trimming and J lost 1 base, with 21 bases between them. The data are from a study of T cell repertoires in cytomegalovirus infection. In TCRdb, the reads were re-called with MiXCR into one record per CDR3 protein. Of some 300,000 distinct CDR3 sequences in the sample, roughly an eighth are singletons; the top ten hold 8.5% to 10%. This chain connects TRBV28 to TRBJ2-7; D is unresolved. The receptor comes from a human donor in good health (CMV status not recorded). Some clones in this sample may be carry-over from other donors' samples. The material sequenced was PBMCs. The chain's CDR3 is CAPISRLTVSYEQYF. In DNA form, the CDR3 reads TGTGCCCCAATCAGTCGGTTGACCGTTTCCTACGAGCAGTACTTC.